This T cell receptor (beta chain) stems from a study of blood T cell repertoires in COVID-19. About the study: PBMCs, B-cell-depleted T cells, or T cells provided the cDNA or gDNA that made up the material.

V shed 4 bases and J 1 base; nucleotides not matched to a gene: 6. This CDR3 is 15 amino acids long. Looked up from germline, CDR1 is MNHEY and CDR2 is SMNVEV (reference sequence). Among Cohort 3 donors, those recovered had two negative PCRs, clearance, or symptom resolution. TCRdb keeps only in-frame clones here, not all; method: immunoSEQ multiplex PCR. The repertoire holds about 330,000 clones, around 87% seen once, with approximately 5% in the top ten. The gene calls are TRBV27 and TRBJ2-5, with TRBD1 identical over 7 bases. This clonotype was sampled from a woman aged 25 to 39 who had recovered from COVID-19. Sequencing input: PBMCs or T cells enriched from blood (not recorded which). As DNA, the CDR3 is TGTGCCAGCAGTTCCGGACAGGACGGCCAAGAGACCCAGTACTTC. Encoded protein: CASSSGQDGQETQYF.